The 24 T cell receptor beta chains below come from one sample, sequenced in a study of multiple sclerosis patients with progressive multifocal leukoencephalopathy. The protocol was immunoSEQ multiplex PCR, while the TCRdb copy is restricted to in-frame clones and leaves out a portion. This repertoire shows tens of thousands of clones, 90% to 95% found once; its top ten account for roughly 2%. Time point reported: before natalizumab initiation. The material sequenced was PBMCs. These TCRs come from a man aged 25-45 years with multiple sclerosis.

Here the CDR3 reads CASSYSLGSGNSPLHF. CDR3 nucleotide sequence: TGTGCCAGCAGTTACTCGCTGGGTTCGGGGAATTCACCCCTCCACTTT. The genes are TRBV6-5 and TRBJ1-6; D remains unclear. In germline, CDR1 is MNHEY, CDR2 SVGAGI. This CDR3 spans 16 amino acids. V was cut by 0 bases and J by 7 bases, with 13 bases left in between.

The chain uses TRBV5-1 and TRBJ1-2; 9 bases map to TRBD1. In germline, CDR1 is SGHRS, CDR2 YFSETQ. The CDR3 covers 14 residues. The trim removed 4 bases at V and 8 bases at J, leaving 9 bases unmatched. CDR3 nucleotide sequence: TGCGCCAGCAGCCCCCAGGGACAGGGCATAGGCTACACCTTC. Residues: CASSPQGQGIGYTF.

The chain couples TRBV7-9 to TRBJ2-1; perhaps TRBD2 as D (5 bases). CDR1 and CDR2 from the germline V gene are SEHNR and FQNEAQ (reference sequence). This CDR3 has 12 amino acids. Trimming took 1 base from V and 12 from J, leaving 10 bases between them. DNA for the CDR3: TGTGCCAGCAGCTTAGGAGGGCAAGGGCAGTTCTTC. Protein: CASSLGGQGQFF.

The CDR3 bases are TGCGCCAGCAGCTTGGTTAAGACGCAAGAGACCCAGTACTTC. Translated: CASSLVKTQETQYF. The chain is built from TRBV5-1 and TRBJ2-5; no reliable D call. V was clipped by 0 bases and J by 2 bases, with 8 bases between them. CDR3 length: 14 amino acids. Germline V gene data show CDR1 as SGHRS and CDR2 as YFSETQ.

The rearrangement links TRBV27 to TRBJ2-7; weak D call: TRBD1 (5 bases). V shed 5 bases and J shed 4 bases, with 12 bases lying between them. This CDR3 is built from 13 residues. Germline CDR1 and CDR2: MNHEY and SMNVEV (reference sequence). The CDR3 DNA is TGTGCCAGCAGTCCTCGACAGAATTACGAGCAGTACTTC. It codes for CASSPRQNYEQYF.

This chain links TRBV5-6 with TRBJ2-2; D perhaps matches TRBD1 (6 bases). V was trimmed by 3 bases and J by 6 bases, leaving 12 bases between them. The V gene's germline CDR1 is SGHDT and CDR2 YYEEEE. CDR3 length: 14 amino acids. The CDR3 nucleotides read TGTGCCAGCAGCTGGGGGCCGGGGCCCGGGGAGCTGTTTTTT. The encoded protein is CASSWGPGPGELFF.

The chain's CDR3 is CSANSKETQYF. The DNA of the CDR3 is TGCAGTGCTAATTCGAAAGAGACCCAGTACTTC. This chain joins TRBV20-1 and TRBJ2-5; D is unresolved. CDR1 is DFQATT and CDR2 is SNEGSKA in the germline V gene (reference sequence). V was clipped by 4 bases and J by 3 bases, with 6 bases between them. This CDR3 is 11 amino acids long.

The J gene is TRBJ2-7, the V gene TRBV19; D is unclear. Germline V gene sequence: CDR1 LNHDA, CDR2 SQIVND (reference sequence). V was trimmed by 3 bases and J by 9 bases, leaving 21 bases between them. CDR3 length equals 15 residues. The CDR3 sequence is CASSMYGSVASGQYF. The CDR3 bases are TGTGCCAGTAGTATGTATGGAAGCGTTGCTTCGGGGCAGTACTTC.

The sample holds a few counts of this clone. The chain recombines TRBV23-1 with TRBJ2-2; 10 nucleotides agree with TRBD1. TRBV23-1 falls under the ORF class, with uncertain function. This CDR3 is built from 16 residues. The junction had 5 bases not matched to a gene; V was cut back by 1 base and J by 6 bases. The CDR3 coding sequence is TGCGCCAGCAGTCAATTCGGACAGGGGGATCCCGGGGAGCTGTTTTTT. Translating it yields CASSQFGQGDPGELFF.

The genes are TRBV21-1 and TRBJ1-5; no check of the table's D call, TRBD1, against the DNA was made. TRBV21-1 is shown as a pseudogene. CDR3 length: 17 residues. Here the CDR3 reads CASSKDGQGMSNQPQHF. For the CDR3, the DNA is TGTGCCAGCAGCAAAGATGGTCAGGGGATGAGCAATCAGCCCCAGCATTTT.

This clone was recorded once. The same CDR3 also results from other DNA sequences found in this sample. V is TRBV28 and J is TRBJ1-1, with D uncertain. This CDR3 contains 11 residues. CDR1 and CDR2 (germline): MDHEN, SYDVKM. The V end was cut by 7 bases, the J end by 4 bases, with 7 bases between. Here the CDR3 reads CASNSGTEAFF. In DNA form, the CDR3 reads TGTGCCAGCAATAGCGGCACTGAAGCTTTCTTT.

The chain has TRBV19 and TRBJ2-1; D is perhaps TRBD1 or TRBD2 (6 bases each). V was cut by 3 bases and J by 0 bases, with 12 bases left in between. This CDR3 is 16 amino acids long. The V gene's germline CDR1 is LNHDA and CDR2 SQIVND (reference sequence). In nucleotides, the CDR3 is TGTGCCAGTAGTATCTGGCGGGACATCTCCTACAATGAGCAGTTCTTC. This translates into CASSIWRDISYNEQFF. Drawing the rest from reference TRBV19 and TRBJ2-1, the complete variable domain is DGGITQSPKYLFRKEGQNVTLSCEQNLNHDAMYWYRQDPGQGLRLIYYSQIVNDFQKGDIAEGYSVSREKKESFPLTVTSAQKNPTAFYLCASSIWRDISYNEQFFGPGTRLTVL.

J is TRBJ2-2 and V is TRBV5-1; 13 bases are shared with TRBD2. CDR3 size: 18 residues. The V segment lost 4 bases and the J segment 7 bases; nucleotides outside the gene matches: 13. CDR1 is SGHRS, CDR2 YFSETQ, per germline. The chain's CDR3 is CASSVTTSGRALGGELFF. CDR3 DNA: TGCGCCAGCAGCGTCACTACTAGCGGGAGGGCCCTCGGCGGGGAGCTGTTTTTT.

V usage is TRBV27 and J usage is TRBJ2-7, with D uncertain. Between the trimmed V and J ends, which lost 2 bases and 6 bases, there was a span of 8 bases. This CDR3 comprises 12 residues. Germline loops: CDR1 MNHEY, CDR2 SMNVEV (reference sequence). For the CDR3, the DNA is TGTGCCAGCAGTTTAATGGCCGGCGAGCAGTACTTC. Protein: CASSLMAGEQYF.

As DNA, the CDR3 is TGTGCCAGCAGTTACTCCGAGGGGGCAGATGGCTACACCTTC. Protein: CASSYSEGADGYTF. This rearrangement joins TRBV6-5 to TRBJ1-2, with 7 bases that match TRBD1. CDR1 and CDR2 from the germline V gene are MNHEY and SVGAGI. This CDR3 contains 14 residues. V lost 0 bases to trimming and J lost 6 bases; unmatched junction nucleotides: 4.

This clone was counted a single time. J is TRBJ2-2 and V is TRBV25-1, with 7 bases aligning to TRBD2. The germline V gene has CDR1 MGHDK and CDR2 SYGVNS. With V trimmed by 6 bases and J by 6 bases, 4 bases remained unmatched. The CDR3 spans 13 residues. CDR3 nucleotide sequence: TGTGCCAGCAGAACTAGCGCCGCCGGGGAGCTGTTTTTT. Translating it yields CASRTSAAGELFF.

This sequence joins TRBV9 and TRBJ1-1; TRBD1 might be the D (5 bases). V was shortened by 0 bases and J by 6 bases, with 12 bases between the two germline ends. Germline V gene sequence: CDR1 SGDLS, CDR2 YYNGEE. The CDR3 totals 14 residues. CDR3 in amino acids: CASSVADMGPEAFF. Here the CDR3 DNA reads TGTGCCAGCAGCGTAGCGGACATGGGGCCTGAAGCTTTCTTT.

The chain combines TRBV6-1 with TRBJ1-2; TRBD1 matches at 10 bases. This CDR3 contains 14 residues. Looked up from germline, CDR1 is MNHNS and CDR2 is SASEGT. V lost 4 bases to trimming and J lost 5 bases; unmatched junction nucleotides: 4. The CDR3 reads CASSARGQGYGYTF. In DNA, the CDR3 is TGTGCCAGCAGTGCAAGGGGACAGGGGTATGGCTACACCTTC.

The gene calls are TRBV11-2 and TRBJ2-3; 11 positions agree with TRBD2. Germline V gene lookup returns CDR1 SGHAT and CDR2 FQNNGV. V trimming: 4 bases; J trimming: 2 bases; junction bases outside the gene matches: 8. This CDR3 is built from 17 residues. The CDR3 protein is CASSSRELAGATDTQYF. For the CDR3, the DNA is TGTGCCAGCAGCTCCCGGGAACTAGCGGGAGCCACAGATACGCAGTATTTT. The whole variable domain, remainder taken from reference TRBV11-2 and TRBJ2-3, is EAGVAQSPRYKIIEKRQSVAFWCNPISGHATLYWYQQILGQGPKLLIQFQNNGVVDDSQLPKDRFSAERLKGVDSTLKIQPAKLEDSAVYLCASSSRELAGATDTQYFGPGTRLTVL.

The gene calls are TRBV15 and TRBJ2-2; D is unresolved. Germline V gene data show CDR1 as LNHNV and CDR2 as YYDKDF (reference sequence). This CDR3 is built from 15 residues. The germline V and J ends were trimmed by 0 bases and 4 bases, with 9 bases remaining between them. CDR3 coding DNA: TGTGCCACCAGCAGAGATATTGTTGGCACCGGGGAGCTGTTTTTT. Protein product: CATSRDIVGTGELFF.

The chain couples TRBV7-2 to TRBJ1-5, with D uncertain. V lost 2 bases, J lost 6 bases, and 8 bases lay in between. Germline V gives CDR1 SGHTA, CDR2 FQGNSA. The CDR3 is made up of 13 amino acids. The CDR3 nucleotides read TGTGCCAGCAGCTTAAGTTGGGGTCAGCCCCAGCATTTT. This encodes CASSLSWGQPQHF.

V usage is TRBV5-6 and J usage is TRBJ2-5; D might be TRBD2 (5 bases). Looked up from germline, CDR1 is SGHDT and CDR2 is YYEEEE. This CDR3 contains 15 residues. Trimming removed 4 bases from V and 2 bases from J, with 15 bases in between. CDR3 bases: TGTGCCAGCAGCCGAGTAGGTACTAGACAAGAGACCCAGTACTTC. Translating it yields CASSRVGTRQETQYF.

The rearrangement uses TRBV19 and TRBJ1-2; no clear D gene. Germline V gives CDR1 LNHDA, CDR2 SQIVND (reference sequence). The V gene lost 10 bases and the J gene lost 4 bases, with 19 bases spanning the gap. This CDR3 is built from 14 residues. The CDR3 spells CATRIRTDCYGYTF. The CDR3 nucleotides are TGTGCCACCCGGATCCGGACGGATTGCTATGGCTACACCTTC. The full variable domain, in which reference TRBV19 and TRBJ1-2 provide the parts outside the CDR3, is DGGITQSPKYLFRKEGQNVTLSCEQNLNHDAMYWYRQDPGQGLRLIYYSQIVNDFQKGDIAEGYSVSREKKESFPLTVTSAQKNPTAFYLCATRIRTDCYGYTFGSGTRLTVV.

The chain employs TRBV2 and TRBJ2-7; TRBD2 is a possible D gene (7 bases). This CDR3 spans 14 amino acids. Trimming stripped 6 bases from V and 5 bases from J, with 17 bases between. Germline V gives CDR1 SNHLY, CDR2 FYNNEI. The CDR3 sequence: CASRARGAQNEQYF. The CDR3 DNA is TGTGCCAGCAGGGCACGGGGGGCGCAGAACGAGCAGTACTTC.